This TCR beta chain was captured in a study of shared clonotypes between healthy human individuals (TCRdb year 2020). For the study in its entirety: The cohort included three men and a couple of women between 18 and 49 years of age. To estimate repertoire size and how much clonotype sharing occurs between individuals, the study deeply sequenced the blood TCR repertoires of 5 or 6 healthy adults. To increase sequencing depth and limit assay-specific biases, different laboratories used diverse techniques to prepare libraries and sequence TCR repertoires. Per donor, leukapheresis produced somewhere between about 0.94 and 9.5 billion PBMCs. Broader findings and caveats from the paper: Pairwise subsampling led to the expectation that sequencing depth would affect the degree of clonotype sharing among donors. Sampling was restricted to blood, and TCR repertoires in tissues likely differ from the TCR repertoires found in blood. The genetic and exposure-history diversity represented was limited by the small number of donors.

The donors were healthy, HIV-negative adults who had no recently reported acute infections or vaccinations. Only Caucasian adults living in Nashville, Tennessee, USA were represented among the donors. In the unsorted samples, roughly 90 million PBMCs were counted, and genomic DNA was extracted using the QIAamp DNA Blood Mini kit. Blood was obtained by leukapheresis, after which PBMCs were separated by Ficoll-Histopaque density gradient centrifugation and cryopreserved in liquid nitrogen vapor phase. CDR1 GTSNPN and CDR2 SVGIG were looked up in the germline V gene (reference sequence). There are 16 amino acids in the CDR3, from cysteine to phenylalanine inclusive. Only CDR3 DNA is held: 48 bases, read in frame from base 1. Using the deep immunoSEQ assay, multiplex PCR amplified TCR CDR3 regions from genomic DNA. Extracted genomic DNA from each cell subset was distributed evenly across all wells of several immunoSEQ 96-well plates, and each plate was treated as a replicate. For unsorted PBMC, around 300 ng genomic DNA, equal to 25,000 to 35,000 T cell genomes, was loaded into each replicate PCR. Ten immunoSEQ deep assay plates were used to sequence the unsorted PBMC genomic DNA. The purified libraries were quantified using a Qubit 3.0 fluorometer, sized with a Bioanalyzer 2100, and then quantified again using the KAPA Library Quantification kit. Every immunoSEQ 96-well plate was sequenced on a separate single-read 150-cycle Illumina NextSeq 550 flow cell. The published analysis was carried out like this. Because the immunoSEQ output held only junctional sequences and lacked quality scores, the filtering could not match the filtering applied to full-length reads. To assign V/J genes and CDR3, sequences were annotated against IMGT germline references using PyIR, a Python wrapper for IgBLAST v1.9. Any read was removed if the V/J assignment was weak (E-value above 1e-6), the CDR3 was missing, or the read contained stop codons, out-of-frame junctions, or ambiguous translated residues. A V3J clonotype was defined by an identical inferred V gene, J gene, and CDR3 amino acid sequence. The percentage overlap between two repertoires was calculated by dividing the number of shared unique clonotypes by the size of the smaller repertoire. Richness of each repertoire was evaluated using RTK rarefaction, the Chao1 estimator, and Recon v2.1 estimates of unobserved clonotypes. The table was pulled from immuneACCESS by TCRdb, which kept in-frame rearrangements only. Such tables lose some clones; where checked, under half of the loss comes from unresolved V genes, and the rest has no known cause. V and J calls and clone size are copied from that table; D and trimming were computed from the DNA. Counted in this sample were about 500,000 clones; approximately 77% of them appeared once. The ten largest account for about 11% of the sample.

As concerns this clone: Its antigen target is currently unknown. Since a far larger clone is one base different, this is likely a read error. This CDR3 is also generated by other DNA sequences in the sample.

The V and J genes are TRBV30 and TRBJ2-2; TRBD2 agrees with 12 junctional bases. Sequenced: PBMCs. The sequence was collected from a woman in her thirties or forties in good health. Some clones in this sample may be carry-over from other donors' samples. The base sequence is TGTGCCTGGAGTAGCGGACTAGCGGGGCTAACCGGGGAGCTGTTTTTC. This sequence encodes CAWSSGLAGLTGELFF.